The T cell receptor beta chain described here comes from a study of T cell responses to AZD1222 COVID-19 vaccine (dated by TCRdb to 2020 to 2023). At the level of the whole study: TCR sequencing covered 230 to 250 trial participants: 200 to 210 given two doses of AZD1222 and 26 given two doses of MenACWY control vaccine. Trial participants were enrolled into age subgroups of 18-55, 56-69 and 70-plus years, which contained about 150, 27 and 61 TCR-sequenced participants, respectively. What the research found in general, with its limitations: Conclusions about previously exposed vaccinees are limited because only six or seven AZD1222 recipients were SARS-CoV-2 seropositive at baseline. In the small 56-69-year group, the increase in depth fell short of significance, most likely because of low power. Because no day 14 peak-response samples were available, the repertoires could be characterized only after the peak T cell response. Participants were mostly white British, with more females than males. The authors suggested clonal diversity may have been underestimated. Vaccine-associated CD4 TCRs spanned the whole spike protein, with dominant responses in regions 160-218 and 743-854. Epitopes outside the regions mutated in the B.1.351 and B.1.1.7 variants were reportedly recognized by nearly half of the unique spike-specific TCRs. Spike-specific TCR breadth and depth rose significantly after two AZD1222 doses compared with day 0 and with MenACWY recipients.

CDR1 and CDR2 (MDHEN, SYDVKM) derive from the germline V gene. From the cysteine up to the phenylalanine, the CDR3 has a length of 17 residues. The DNA shown is the 51-base CDR3, in frame from base 1. Trimmed from V: 6 bases; trimmed from J: 0 bases; junction bases lacking a gene match: 11. The CDR3 regions of human TCRbeta chains were subjected to immunosequencing. As for the authors' bioinformatics: TCRs in the repertoires were compared against a reference library of SARS-CoV-2-specific TCRs that had been generated with the MIRA antigen-specificity platform. Breadth was defined as the fraction of unique TCRs that were SARS-CoV-2-associated. Depth was defined as the fraction of total T cells that were SARS-CoV-2-associated. Each spike-specific TCR was assigned to its reactive spike region and to a CD4 or CD8 class using the MIRA data. Log10-transformed breadth and depth values were compared by one-way ANOVA with Sidak's multiple comparisons tests. Entries here come from immuneACCESS through TCRdb and include only in-frame sequences with V and J called. Some clones fail to appear in such tables; in the studies checked, an unresolved V gene covers under half of the shortfall, and the cause of the remainder is unknown. V, J and clone size are those of that table, while D and trimming were read from the DNA. Present in this sample are approximately 68,000 clones, more than 75% of which were seen just once. The top ten clonotypes cover approximately 4.8% of the sample.

Note on this clone: The clone's antigen remains unknown. There are no base qualities to consult, and no much larger clone falls within one base.

This specimen's time point label, per the study, means: about 28 days (+/-7) after the second vaccine dose. Read against the paper, the sample's treatment or condition label means: meningococcal conjugate vaccine given as trial control. Vaccinee samples were obtained from the UK trials COV001 and COV002, which included a single-blind randomized controlled phase 2/3 trial of AZD1222 (ChAdOx1 nCoV-19) in healthy adults. Trial participant PBMC samples were collected at day 0 and day 28 after the second dose for TCRbeta chain sequencing. The sequences come from peripheral blood, collected 28 days after the second dose of the MenACWY control vaccine. The rearranged chain carries TRBV28 and TRBJ2-5; the junction holds 9 bases that match TRBD1. The origin of this receptor is an adult who received the MenACWY meningococcal vaccine as a control. The nucleotides read TGTGCCAGCAGCCCTGCGGGACAGGGTGGGTACCAAGAGACCCAGTACTTC. This yields the protein CASSPAGQGGYQETQYF.